This TCR beta chain was found in a study of blood T cell repertoires in COVID-19 (dated by TCRdb to the early 2020s). Regarding the research as a whole: Samples covering the acute and convalescent phases of COVID-19 were provided by collaborators in the United States, Italy and Spain. The sample metadata nearly always contained a de-identified subject ID, COVID-19 status, age in years and sex. Where HLA class I and class II types were available, the types were taken from metadata supplied by the sample provider, not from assay-based typing. The material from the prospective study consisted of cDNA or gDNA derived from T cells, B-cell-depleted T cells, or PBMCs. Deeply sampled blood TCRbeta repertoires from subjects exposed to, actively infected with, or recovered from COVID-19 were included in the dataset. The repertoires were released in a freely available public database intended as a resource for research on the immune response to SARS-CoV-2. The samples were drawn from the first 160 participants of the ongoing ImmuneRACE study and from 1,200 or so subjects provided by 6 global collaborators. Beyond this particular receptor, the publication reports: Clinical and demographic metadata were provided uncurated, with the amount varying by source and participant.

Collaborating institutions collected whole blood in K2EDTA tubes following their own protocols. For TCRbeta analysis, collaborators shipped samples as frozen whole blood, isolated PBMCs, or DNA extracted from either of those sample types. This clone was seen just once. Its antigen has not been determined. The junction differs from germline at one of its ends, possibly a read error. The immunoSEQ Assay, a bias-controlled multiplex PCR, was used to amplify TCRbeta CDR3 regions from genomic DNA. As for the authors' bioinformatics: The number of nucleated cells in each sample was estimated from the amplification of reference gene primers within the assay. Sequence reads were collapsed and filtered to measure the absolute abundance of every unique TCRbeta CDR3 rearrangement. For each sample, productive Simpson clonality was calculated by taking the square root of Simpson's diversity index across productive rearrangements. TCRdb took this table from immuneACCESS and kept in-frame rearrangements with V and J called. Such tables lack part of the clones; where checked against another copy, unresolved V genes explain under half of the gap, and the rest is unexplained. Clonal size and the V and J genes are those of that table, whereas D and trimming came from the DNA. The sample contains 60,000 or so clones, just under 80% of them found a single time. The ten largest clones add up to roughly 23% of the sample.

This receptor was identified in a human donor in a cohort sampled during active COVID-19. Sequencing was done on a sample of peripheral blood.

DNA sequence: TGTACCAGCAGTACAGGGGCCACTGAAGCTTTCTTT. The translation is CTSSTGATEAFF. The chain is assembled from TRBV2 and TRBJ1-1, with 7 bases in between that match TRBD1. The CDR3 spans 12 residues, from the cysteine through the phenylalanine. Only the CDR3 DNA is retained, 36 bases long and in frame from the first base. CDR1 and CDR2 are read off the germline V gene as SNHLY and FYNNEI.